The clone carrying this T cell receptor beta chain was recorded a few times. This specimen comes from a study of control samples from healthy donors and cancer patients. The protocol was immunoSEQ multiplex PCR, while the TCRdb copy is restricted to in-frame clones and leaves out a portion. This table holds 150,000 to 200,000 clones, about 86% found once. Germline V lookup: CDR1 LNHDA, CDR2 SQIVND (reference sequence). The CDR3 has 12 amino acids. Trimming pared 8 bases from V and 1 base from J, leaving 5 bases between. The specimen sequenced was blood. J is TRBJ2-2 and V is TRBV19, with unresolved D. The receptor was derived from a woman aged 25 to 39 in good health. This CDR3 reads CASGENTGELFF. CDR3 coding DNA: TGTGCCAGTGGAGAGAACACCGGGGAGCTGTTTTTT. The complete variable domain, with remaining parts taken from reference TRBV19 and TRBJ2-2, reads DGGITQSPKYLFRKEGQNVTLSCEQNLNHDAMYWYRQDPGQGLRLIYYSQIVNDFQKGDIAEGYSVSREKKESFPLTVTSAQKNPTAFYLCASGENTGELFFGEGSRLTVL.